Listed below are T cell receptor beta chains from one sample, sequenced in a study of shared clonotypes between healthy human individuals. Profiled with immunoSEQ multiplex PCR; TCRdb holds only in-frame clones, not every one. The profile shows fewer than 200,000 clones, 60% to 75% of them singletons. The sample comprised memory CD4+ T cells sorted from blood. Receptors were obtained from a man under 40 in good health. The CDR3 runs from the conserved cysteine through the conserved F or W. A D gene is named only where the DNA matches it firmly.

V	D	J	CDR3
TRBV11-3	NA	TRBJ2-7	CASSLGTGTSYEQYF
TRBV5-1	NA	TRBJ2-1	CASSLLGPAYNEQFF
TRBV7-1	NA	TRBJ1-5	CASSTTTVISNQPQHF
TRBV10-3	TRBD2	TRBJ2-7	CAISETSGRANYEQYF
TRBV10-2	TRBD1	TRBJ2-7	CASSVDPGGEQYF
TRBV14	TRBD1	TRBJ1-1	CASSHHRGTEAFF
TRBV7-2	TRBD1	TRBJ2-7	CASSLDNRGREQYF
TRBV5-6	TRBD1	TRBJ2-5	CASSVGTGKETQYF
TRBV19	NA	TRBJ2-5	CASSIRRASQETQYF
TRBV21-1	NA	TRBJ2-2	CASSSRPGQGSGELFF
TRBV4-3	TRBD1	TRBJ1-4	CASSQGGGTGEKLFF
TRBV15	TRBD2	TRBJ2-7	CATSNLAGVYEQYF
TRBV7-3	TRBD1	TRBJ1-1	CASSVQGASNTEAFF
TRBV6-5	NA	TRBJ2-5	CASSYSFLGGTQYF
TRBV28	TRBD1	TRBJ2-7	CASSSSGQGDYEQYF
TRBV30	NA	TRBJ2-5	CAWRKGLQETQYF
TRBV5-1	NA	TRBJ2-7	CASSQGQTLAEWYF
TRBV11-1	TRBD1	TRBJ2-1	CASSSGQGAKPEQFF
TRBV2	NA	TRBJ1-2	CASSYLPEANYGYTF
TRBV5-1	NA	TRBJ2-1	CASSLGDNNEQFF
TRBV9	NA	TRBJ2-3	CASSARISTDTQYF
TRBV11-2	TRBD1	TRBJ1-1	CASSSHRGRLAEAFF
TRBV5-6	NA	TRBJ1-2	CASSLERVLYGYTF